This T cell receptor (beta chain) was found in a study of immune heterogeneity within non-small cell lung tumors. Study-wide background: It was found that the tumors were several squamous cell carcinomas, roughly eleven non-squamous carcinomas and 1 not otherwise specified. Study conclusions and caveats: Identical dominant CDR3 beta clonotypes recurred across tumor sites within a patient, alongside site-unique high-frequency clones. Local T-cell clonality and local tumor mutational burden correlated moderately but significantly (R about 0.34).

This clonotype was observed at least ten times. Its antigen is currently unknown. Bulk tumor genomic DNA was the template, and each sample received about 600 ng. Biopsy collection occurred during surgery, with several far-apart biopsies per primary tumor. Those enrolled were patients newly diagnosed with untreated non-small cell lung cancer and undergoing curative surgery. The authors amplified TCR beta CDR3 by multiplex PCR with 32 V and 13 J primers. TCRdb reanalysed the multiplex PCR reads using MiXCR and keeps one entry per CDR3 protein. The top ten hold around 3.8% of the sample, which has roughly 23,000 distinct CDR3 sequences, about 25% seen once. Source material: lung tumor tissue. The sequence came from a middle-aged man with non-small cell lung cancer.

This chain's CDR3 is CASSTDGWDTQYF. CDR3 bases: TGTGCCAGCAGTACCGACGGGTGGGATACGCAGTATTTT. The rearrangement joins TRBV2 to TRBJ2-3, with D unclear. The CDR3 has 13 amino acids. CDR1 is SNHLY and CDR2 is FYNNEI in the germline V gene. V was trimmed by 5 bases and J by 6 bases, leaving 12 bases between them.